The 3 T cell receptor beta chains below all came from one sample that was sequenced in a study of cytomegalovirus exposure and HLA in healthy donors. The table came from immunoSEQ multiplex PCR; TCRdb's copy has only in-frame clones and leaves some out. The data hold around 300,000 clones, with 80% to 90% observed a single time. Material for sequencing was PBMCs. These receptors were taken from a young woman in good health and CMV-seronegative.

The CDR3 sequence is CSVGRTGGVLETQYF. The CDR3 DNA sequence: TGCAGCGTGGGCCGGACAGGGGGCGTTTTAGAGACCCAGTACTTC. The chain uses TRBV29-1 and TRBJ2-5, with 11 bases that match TRBD1. Germline values: CDR1 SQVTM, CDR2 ANQGSEA. Trimming at V came to 6 bases and at J to 4 bases, leaving 10 bases not matched to a gene. The CDR3 loop spans 15 amino acids.

The V gene is TRBV10-2, the J gene TRBJ1-2, with 7 positions matching TRBD1. V lost 0 bases and J lost 3; bases outside the gene matches: 4. Germline V gene data show CDR1 as WSHSY and CDR2 as SAAADI. The CDR3 extends over 15 amino acids. Written as DNA, the CDR3 is TGCGCCAGCAGTGAGTCGAAACAGGGGTACTATGGCTACACCTTC. As protein: CASSESKQGYYGYTF.

The chain combines TRBV30 with TRBJ1-4; 9 bases line up with TRBD1. Trimming removed 6 bases from V and 8 bases from J; junction bases left unmatched: 7. In germline, CDR1 is GTSNPN, CDR2 SVGIG (reference sequence). The CDR3 is made up of 13 amino acids. DNA of the CDR3: TGTGCCTGCACCGGGACAGGGAGGGAAAAACTGTTTTTT. Translating gives CACTGTGREKLFF.